The 13 T cell receptor beta chains listed next were all sequenced from one sample in a study of blood T cell repertoires in COVID-19 (dated by TCRdb to about 2020). Receptors were amplified or captured by the immunoSEQ multiplex PCR assay. Imported from immuneACCESS, the table was reduced by TCRdb to in-frame sequences with V and J called. These copies leave out some clones; in studies compared against another copy, an unresolved V gene accounts for under half, and the cause of the remainder is not known. In this sample the table shows some 150,000 clones, 65% to 90% of which occur a single time. Roughly 3.3% of the sample goes to the ten largest clones. Sequencing was performed on peripheral blood. These receptors were collected from a man in his 70s with acute or convalescent COVID-19.

The chain couples TRBV7-9 to TRBJ1-2, with 9 bases lining up with TRBD1. Germline trimming cut 5 bases from V and 6 bases from J; bases unmatched to any gene: 22. The CDR3 loop spans 19 amino acids. The V gene's germline CDR1 is SEHNR and CDR2 FQNEAQ (reference sequence). The chain's CDR3 is CASSPSWGQGAIETDGYTF. CDR3 DNA sequence: TGTGCCAGCAGCCCTAGCTGGGGACAGGGAGCTATAGAAACGGATGGCTACACCTTC.

The chain links TRBV28 to TRBJ2-2; possibly TRBD1 for D (5 bases). V was cut by 5 bases and J by 5 bases, with 9 bases left in between. The CDR3 spans 13 residues. Germline loops: CDR1 MDHEN, CDR2 SYDVKM. CDR3 protein: CASSGRVTGELFF. CDR3 DNA: TGTGCCAGCAGTGGCAGGGTTACCGGGGAGCTGTTTTTT.

The V and J genes are TRBV28 and TRBJ2-7, with unresolved D. The germline CDR1 and CDR2 sequences are MDHEN and SYDVKM. The CDR3 has 11 amino acids. Trimming pared 5 bases from V and 4 bases from J, leaving 6 bases between. The CDR3 DNA sequence: TGTGCCAGCAGTCCCGCGTACGAGCAGTACTTC. Amino acid sequence: CASSPAYEQYF.

This chain uses TRBV27 with TRBJ1-6; D unresolved. Germline CDR1 reads MNHEY; CDR2 reads SMNVEV (reference sequence). CDR3 length: 13 amino acids. Trimming left V 6 bases short and J 10 bases short, with 13 bases between. CDR3: CASRLGIYSPLHF. The CDR3 nucleotides are TGTGCCAGCAGACTCGGGATTTACTCACCCCTCCACTTT.

Regarding this clone: No conserved phenylalanine or tryptophan ends this CDR3, so it is likely a read error. It is unclear where the CDR3 begins or ends on the DNA, so no DNA is shown, and the CDR3 is as TCRdb lists it. The gene calls are TRBV29-1 and TRBJ1-2; the D segment call TRBD1 is taken from the table without a DNA check. The germline CDR1 and CDR2 sequences are SQVTM and ANQGSEA. Counting both end residues, the CDR3 totals 9 amino acids. The CDR3 here is CSVDGMDRS.

The J gene is TRBJ2-2, the V gene TRBV5-1, with 8 bases aligning to TRBD2. Unmatched junction bases numbered 2, after V lost 9 bases and J lost 1 base. This CDR3 has 13 residues. CDR1 is SGHRS, CDR2 YFSETQ, per germline. The CDR3 reads CATLAGNTGELFF. Written as DNA, the CDR3 is TGCGCCACCCTAGCGGGGAACACCGGGGAGCTGTTTTTT.

The chain joins TRBV7-2 to TRBJ2-3, with D perhaps matching TRBD2 (6 bases). Trimming cost V 5 bases and J 2 bases, with 11 bases left between them. CDR1 is SGHTA, CDR2 FQGNSA, per germline. The CDR3 runs to 14 residues. The DNA of the CDR3 is TGTGCCAGCAGCCGGGACTCCTTCACAGATACGCAGTATTTT. Its translation: CASSRDSFTDTQYF.

V and J are TRBV19 and TRBJ2-7; TRBD1 agrees at 10 bases. CDR1 is LNHDA and CDR2 is SQIVND in the germline V gene (reference sequence). V gave up 8 bases and J gave up 4 bases; unmatched junction bases: 8. CDR3 size: 14 residues. DNA for the CDR3: TGTGCCAGTTCCCCGGGACAGGGGCTATACGAGCAGTACTTC. The encoded protein is CASSPGQGLYEQYF.

V gene TRBV27 combines with J gene TRBJ1-1; weak D call: TRBD1 (5 bases). Germline V gene lookup returns CDR1 MNHEY and CDR2 SMNVEV (reference sequence). The V end was cut by 6 bases, the J end by 4 bases, with 9 bases between. This CDR3 region has 12 residues. The CDR3 loop is CASRERGTEAFF. CDR3 nucleotides: TGTGCCAGCAGGGAAAGGGGCACTGAAGCTTTCTTT.

The chain carries TRBV5-1 and TRBJ2-3; 13 bases fit TRBD2. The germline gives CDR1 SGHRS, CDR2 YFSETQ. The CDR3 runs 17 residues. V shed 4 bases and J 2 bases; nucleotides not matched to a gene: 7. The DNA of the CDR3 is TGCGCCAGCAGCCTTAGACTAGCGGGAGGCCCCACAGATACGCAGTATTTT. This codes for CASSLRLAGGPTDTQYF.

The chain recombines TRBV7-8 with TRBJ2-1; the match to TRBD2 covers 9 bases. Germline CDR1 reads SGHVS; CDR2 reads FQNEAQ. The V segment lost 5 bases and the J segment 4 bases; nucleotides outside the gene matches: 6. The CDR3 consists of 15 residues. The CDR3 protein is CASSPRLAEYNEQFF. The CDR3 DNA is TGTGCCAGCAGCCCTCGACTAGCGGAGTACAATGAGCAGTTCTTC.

This clone has just a few counts. This sequence joins TRBV18 and TRBJ2-6; unclear D gene. Germline values: CDR1 KGHSH, CDR2 LQKENI. The CDR3 loop spans 16 amino acids. V lost 4 bases and J lost 0, with 10 bases in between. The CDR3 DNA is TGTGCCAGCTCACAAAAAAGAGCCTCTGGGGCCAACGTCCTGACTTTC. Amino acid sequence: CASSQKRASGANVLTF.

This rearrangement joins TRBV5-1 to TRBJ2-3; 8 bases align to TRBD1. J gave up 1 base and V 4 bases, and 2 bases lay outside the gene matches. Germline loops: CDR1 SGHRS, CDR2 YFSETQ. The CDR3 runs 14 residues. CDR3 region: CASSPTGGTDTQYF. In DNA form, the CDR3 reads TGCGCCAGCAGCCCGACAGGGGGCACAGATACGCAGTATTTT. Filled out from reference TRBV5-1 and TRBJ2-3, the complete variable domain reads KAGVTQTPRYLIKTRGQQVTLSCSPISGHRSVSWYQQTPGQGLQFLFEYFSETQRNKGNFPGRFSGRQFSNSRSEMNVSTLELGDSALYLCASSPTGGTDTQYFGPGTRLTVL.